The rows below give T cell receptor beta chains drawn from one sample of a study of blood T cells in healthy people across ages. MiXCR, applied by TCRdb to the 5' RACE reads, yields one record per CDR3 protein. The profile covers 1.2 million to 1.5 million distinct CDR3 sequences, with almost 60% appearing a single time and 6.7% taken by the ten largest. The material sequenced was blood. The source is a man younger than 30 in good health. Both conserved end residues are trimmed from each CDR3. The order of the fields is J gene, V gene, clone size, CDR3 protein. Clone size is not always given. Where it is, it says once, few, many or a class for expanded clones.

j_gene: NA
v_gene: TRBV7-2
abundance: few
CDR3aa: ASSSYGLAAYEQY

j_gene: TRBJ2-1
v_gene: TRBV6-4
abundance: few
CDR3aa: ASSDWNSGRQF

j_gene: TRBJ2-4
v_gene: TRBV20-1
abundance: NA
CDR3aa: SASMGLAKNIQY

j_gene: TRBJ2-5
v_gene: TRBV6-1
abundance: NA
CDR3aa: ASSVPGGPAWETQY

j_gene: TRBJ2-4
v_gene: TRBV4-2
abundance: few
CDR3aa: ASSQGGASGSNIQY

j_gene: TRBJ1-6
v_gene: TRBV7-2
abundance: many
CDR3aa: ASSLVYSPLH

j_gene: TRBJ1-2
v_gene: TRBV20-1
abundance: NA
CDR3aa: SARDQGSWGYT

j_gene: TRBJ2-1
v_gene: TRBV29-1
abundance: few
CDR3aa: SVRTGSYNEQF

j_gene: TRBJ1-4
v_gene: TRBV4-3
abundance: NA
CDR3aa: ASSQGTAYEEKLF

j_gene: TRBJ2-7
v_gene: TRBV7-9
abundance: once
CDR3aa: ASSAGAGTGFYEQY

j_gene: TRBJ1-5
v_gene: TRBV15
abundance: few
CDR3aa: ATSDGNQPQH

j_gene: TRBJ2-1
v_gene: TRBV29-1
abundance: few
CDR3aa: SVEGGVARAYNEQF

j_gene: TRBJ2-1
v_gene: TRBV2
abundance: few
CDR3aa: ASSQQGAGEQF

j_gene: TRBJ1-2
v_gene: TRBV13
abundance: few
CDR3aa: ASSFTTSGYT

j_gene: TRBJ1-4
v_gene: TRBV27
abundance: NA
CDR3aa: ASSPPGRKNEKLF

j_gene: TRBJ2-1
v_gene: TRBV20-1
abundance: NA
CDR3aa: SALSRAGVGYEQF

j_gene: NA
v_gene: TRBV12-3/TRBV12-4
abundance: NA
CDR3aa: ASNSGGALGGSYNEQY

j_gene: TRBJ2-7
v_gene: TRBV20-1
abundance: NA
CDR3aa: SAIPLAGTLYEQY

j_gene: TRBJ2-2
v_gene: TRBV10-3
abundance: NA
CDR3aa: AISLNRVDANTGELF

j_gene: TRBJ2-3
v_gene: TRBV4-3
abundance: NA
CDR3aa: ASSRDSGWRADTQY

j_gene: TRBJ2-7
v_gene: TRBV6-2/TRBV6-3
abundance: NA
CDR3aa: ASSKGRTAYEQY

j_gene: TRBJ2-2
v_gene: TRBV7-2
abundance: NA
CDR3aa: ASKRGTSGAVGELF

j_gene: TRBJ1-2
v_gene: TRBV20-1
abundance: NA
CDR3aa: SARDGAGTNYGYT

j_gene: TRBJ2-2
v_gene: TRBV4-1
abundance: NA
CDR3aa: ASSQVQGTGELF

j_gene: TRBJ2-3
v_gene: TRBV20-1
abundance: NA
CDR3aa: SATQTRSSLRTDTQY

j_gene: TRBJ1-2
v_gene: TRBV4-1
abundance: NA
CDR3aa: ASSQEAGDDYGYT

j_gene: TRBJ2-7
v_gene: TRBV27
abundance: few
CDR3aa: ASSLSRGGYEQY

j_gene: TRBJ2-3
v_gene: TRBV15
abundance: NA
CDR3aa: ATRHTGTKISTDTQY

j_gene: TRBJ2-3
v_gene: TRBV20-1
abundance: NA
CDR3aa: SARRWGGADTQY

j_gene: TRBJ2-3
v_gene: TRBV29-1
abundance: few
CDR3aa: SVEEGVAGTYTDTQY

j_gene: TRBJ2-3
v_gene: TRBV3-1
abundance: once
CDR3aa: ASYGGGTDTQY

j_gene: TRBJ2-3
v_gene: TRBV20-1
abundance: few
CDR3aa: SARGLSETTDTQY

j_gene: TRBJ1-1
v_gene: TRBV27
abundance: NA
CDR3aa: ASRRVNTEAF

j_gene: TRBJ2-7
v_gene: TRBV4-1
abundance: NA
CDR3aa: ASSLMWSSYEQY

j_gene: TRBJ1-5
v_gene: TRBV20-1
abundance: many
CDR3aa: SARDLSRGGQPQH

j_gene: NA
v_gene: TRBV20-1
abundance: NA
CDR3aa: SASLVHRVTQAEQY

j_gene: TRBJ1-2
v_gene: TRBV3-1
abundance: NA
CDR3aa: ASSLLQGVGYT

j_gene: TRBJ2-1
v_gene: TRBV7-9
abundance: NA
CDR3aa: ASSFLGGLNEQF

j_gene: TRBJ2-7
v_gene: TRBV4-1
abundance: NA
CDR3aa: ASSPITRDRHSYEQY

j_gene: TRBJ2-6
v_gene: TRBV28
abundance: NA
CDR3aa: ASSLAAGSGANVLT

j_gene: TRBJ2-3
v_gene: TRBV10-3
abundance: NA
CDR3aa: AISGQIQDTQY

j_gene: NA
v_gene: TRBV28
abundance: NA
CDR3aa: ASSLGTVGRETQY

j_gene: TRBJ1-2
v_gene: TRBV30
abundance: NA
CDR3aa: AWSDSMGGYT

j_gene: TRBJ2-7
v_gene: TRBV20-1
abundance: once
CDR3aa: SASGGEDGYEQY

j_gene: TRBJ2-1
v_gene: TRBV6-2/TRBV6-3
abundance: NA
CDR3aa: ASSYSLGGGRNEQF

j_gene: TRBJ1-4
v_gene: TRBV15
abundance: NA
CDR3aa: ATSRSNPPPNEKLF

j_gene: TRBJ1-5
v_gene: TRBV19
abundance: few
CDR3aa: ASSISGTLGNQPQH

j_gene: TRBJ1-1
v_gene: TRBV6-2/TRBV6-3
abundance: NA
CDR3aa: ASNLGQGRTEAF

j_gene: TRBJ2-7
v_gene: TRBV5-6
abundance: once
CDR3aa: ASSFFSQDVSEQY

j_gene: TRBJ2-1
v_gene: TRBV2
abundance: NA
CDR3aa: ATRGRQGHNEQF

j_gene: TRBJ1-1
v_gene: TRBV27
abundance: few
CDR3aa: ASSLVVQNTEAF